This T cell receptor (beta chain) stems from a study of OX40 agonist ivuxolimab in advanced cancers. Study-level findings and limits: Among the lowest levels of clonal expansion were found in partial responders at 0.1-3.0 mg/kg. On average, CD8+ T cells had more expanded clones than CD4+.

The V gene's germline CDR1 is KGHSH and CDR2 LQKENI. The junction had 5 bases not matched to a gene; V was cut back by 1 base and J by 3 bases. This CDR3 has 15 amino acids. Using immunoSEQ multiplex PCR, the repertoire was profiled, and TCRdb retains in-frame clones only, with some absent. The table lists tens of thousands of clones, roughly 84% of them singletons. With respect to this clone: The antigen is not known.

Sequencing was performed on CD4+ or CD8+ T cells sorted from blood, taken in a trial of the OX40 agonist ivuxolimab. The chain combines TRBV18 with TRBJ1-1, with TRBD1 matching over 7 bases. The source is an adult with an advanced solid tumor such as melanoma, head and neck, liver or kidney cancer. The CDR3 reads CASSPLTGWDTEAFF. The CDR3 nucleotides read TGTGCCAGCTCACCACTGACAGGGTGGGACACTGAAGCTTTCTTT. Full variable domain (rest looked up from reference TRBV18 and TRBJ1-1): NAGVMQNPRHLVRRRGQEARLRCSPMKGHSHVYWYRQLPEEGLKFMVYLQKENIIDESGMPKERFSAEFPKEGPSILRIQQVVRGDSAAYFCASSPLTGWDTEAFFGQGTRLTVV.